These 2 T cell receptor beta chains were sequenced from one sample in a study of cytomegalovirus exposure and HLA in healthy donors. Both 60 Vbeta primers and 13 Jbeta primers went into the PCR. The protocol was immunoSEQ multiplex PCR, while the TCRdb copy is restricted to in-frame clones and leaves out a portion. In the table there are roughly 100,000 clones, over 80% of which are singletons. Sequencing was carried out using PBMCs. These receptors all come from a man aged 30 to 45 in good health and CMV-seropositive.

J is TRBJ2-2 and V is TRBV4-2; weak D call: TRBD1 (6 bases). CDR3 length: 15 amino acids. CDR1 and CDR2 from the germline V gene are LGHNA and YNFKEQ. V was cut by 3 bases and J by 5 bases, with 13 bases left in between. Here the CDR3 DNA reads TGTGCCAGCAGCCAGCCTACAGGGAATACCGGGGAGCTGTTTTTT. This encodes CASSQPTGNTGELFF.

J is TRBJ2-1 and V is TRBV7-9, with 7 bases that match TRBD1. This CDR3 contains 15 residues. The junction had 10 bases not matched to a gene; V was cut back by 5 bases and J by 6 bases. From germline, CDR1 is SEHNR and CDR2 FQNEAQ (reference sequence). This CDR3 reads CASSTRTGSRNEQFF. The CDR3, as DNA: TGTGCCAGCAGCACAAGGACAGGTTCACGCAATGAGCAGTTCTTC.